The clone carrying this TCR beta chain was picked up a small number of times. The germline V gene encodes CDR1 SGHTA and CDR2 FQGNSA. V was cut by 6 bases and J by 13 bases, with 22 bases left in between. This CDR3 comprises 15 residues. This record comes from a study of Graves' ophthalmopathy and Graves' hyperthyroidism. RNA transcripts yielded amplified TCR beta CDR3 regions. Second-round multiplex PCR followed a first-round RT-PCR using HTBI primers. TCRdb itself ran the multiplex PCR reads through MiXCR, one entry per CDR3 protein. This table holds 1 million to 1.3 million distinct CDR3 sequences, less than 45% found once.

The chain couples TRBV7-2 to TRBJ1-6, with unresolved D. Source material: peripheral blood or thyroid tissue (not recorded which). The receptor's source is an adult man with Graves' hyperthyroidism. The CDR3 nucleotides are TGTGCCAGCAGTGCCGCCGGACTCCACACATCGCCCCTCCACTTT. Protein: CASSAAGLHTSPLHF.